One T cell receptor (beta chain) is described in this entry. Its antigen remains unidentified. This specimen comes from a study of CD8 T cells in ankylosing spondylitis. Whole-study results and caveats: Seemingly characteristic of ankylosing spondylitis blood was a TCR beta motif consisting of roughly 8 highly homologous variants. The authors reported significant enrichment of disease-linked clones in matched ankylosing spondylitis synovial fluid.

It was by quantitative 5'-RACE with molecular barcodes that TCR beta libraries were made. One entry per CDR3 protein results from TCRdb running MiXCR on the 5' RACE reads. The data hold around 440,000 distinct CDR3 sequences, with 17% observed a single time. The sample taken for sequencing was blood, either unsorted or a sorted T cell fraction (not recorded which). This TCR was sampled from a male donor with ankylosing spondylitis.

CDR3 nucleotides: TGTGCCTGGAGTCCCTTTGGGGGAACTGAAGCTTTCTTT. Translated: CAWSPFGGTEAFF. J is TRBJ1-1 and V is TRBV30, with a possible D match to TRBD1 (5 bases). The length of the CDR3 is 13 residues. With 2 bases removed from V and 5 bases from J, the gap between germline ends came to 12 bases. Germline V gene data show CDR1 as GTSNPN and CDR2 as SVGIG (reference sequence).